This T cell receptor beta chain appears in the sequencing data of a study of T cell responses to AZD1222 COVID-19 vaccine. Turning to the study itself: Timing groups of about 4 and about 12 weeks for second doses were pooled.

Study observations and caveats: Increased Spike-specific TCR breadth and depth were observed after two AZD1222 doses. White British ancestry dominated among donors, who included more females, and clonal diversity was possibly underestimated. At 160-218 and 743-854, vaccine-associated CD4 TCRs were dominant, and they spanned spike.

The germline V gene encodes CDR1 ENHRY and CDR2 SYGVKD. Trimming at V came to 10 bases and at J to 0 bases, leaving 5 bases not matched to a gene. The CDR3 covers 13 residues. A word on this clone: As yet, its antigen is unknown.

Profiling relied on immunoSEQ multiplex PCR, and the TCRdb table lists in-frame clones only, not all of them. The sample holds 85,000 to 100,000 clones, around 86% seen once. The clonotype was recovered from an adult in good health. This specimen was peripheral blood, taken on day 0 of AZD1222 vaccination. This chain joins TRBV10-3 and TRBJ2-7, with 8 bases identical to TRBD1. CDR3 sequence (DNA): TGTGCCACCTGGACAGGGCGCTCCTACGAGCAGTACTTC. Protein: CATWTGRSYEQYF.